This TCR beta chain was identified in a study of T cells in Graves' hyperthyroidism and ophthalmopathy. Looking at the study overall: Peripheral blood was acquired at first diagnosis, ahead of any therapy whatsoever.

This CDR3 is 15 amino acids long. V was pared by 2 bases and J by 0 bases, with 8 bases between. RNA transcripts gave rise to amplified TCR beta CDR3 regions. The HTBI primer set was used in a first-round RT-PCR of the TCR CDR3. TCRdb passed the multiplex PCR reads through MiXCR, listing each CDR3 protein once. The sample contains some 760,000 distinct CDR3 sequences, approximately 14% of which appear only once. Study-wide results and limits: Blood also contained most expanded thyroid clonotypes above 0.001. Onset of ophthalmopathy came a median approximately 6.8 months after the model predicted it.

To note about this clonotype: The antigen is not known.

The TCR comes from a woman aged 18-35 years with Graves' hyperthyroidism. The J gene is TRBJ2-4, the V gene TRBV12-3 or TRBV12-4; D ambiguous. Material for sequencing was blood. The CDR3 is CASSLYSTAKNIQYF. DNA for the CDR3: TGTGCCAGCAGTTTATACTCAACAGCCAAAAACATTCAGTACTTC.